This T cell receptor beta chain is drawn from a study of response to subunit inactivated influenza vaccine. Trimming took off 4 bases at V and 4 bases at J, with 17 bases between the two ends. Per the germline V gene, CDR1 is SGHRS and CDR2 is YFSETQ. CDR3 length: 15 amino acids. TCRdb re-analysed the RT-PCR reads in MiXCR, keeping a single row per CDR3 protein. This table has 530,000 or so distinct CDR3 sequences, 25% appearing once. The specimen comprised CD4+ T cells sorted from PBMCs, sampled roughly 5 days after vaccination. The rearrangement joins TRBV5-1 to TRBJ1-2; tentatively, D is TRBD1 (5 bases). This sequence was found in a man aged 50 to 60 who received an inactivated influenza vaccine. The CDR3 loop reads CASSSAPDSTYGYTF. In nucleotides, the CDR3 is TGCGCCAGCAGCAGTGCCCCTGACAGTACCTATGGCTACACCTTC.